Below, 32 T cell receptor beta chains from the same sample are listed, as sequenced in a study of blood T cell repertoires in COVID-19 (dated by TCRdb to 2018 to 2020). The receptor library was made with the immunoSEQ multiplex PCR assay. Here the immuneACCESS table is served through TCRdb, limited to in-frame sequences with V and J called. Missing clones are a known gap in these copies; in checked studies unresolved V genes cover under half, and the rest lacks a known reason. In all, the sample holds under 300,000 clones, and approximately 84% of those were seen once. The ten most abundant clones make up over 14% of the sample. The sequenced material came from PBMCs or T cells enriched from blood (not recorded which). The source of these receptors is a man aged 35-49 years who had recovered from COVID-19.

The chain is built from TRBV11-2 and TRBJ2-7, with 13 bases lining up with TRBD2. J gave up 2 bases and V 5 bases, and 3 bases lay outside the gene matches. This CDR3 is 15 amino acids long. Germline V gene data show CDR1 as SGHAT and CDR2 as FQNNGV. CDR3 nucleotide sequence: TGTGCCAGCAGCCATGGGACTAGCGGGACCTACGAGCAGTACTTC. It encodes CASSHGTSGTYEQYF.

V usage is TRBV6-5 and J usage is TRBJ2-1, with TRBD2 identical over 9 bases. The CDR3 has 15 amino acids. V lost 10 bases to trimming and J lost 0 bases; unmatched junction nucleotides: 7. The V gene's germline CDR1 is MNHEY and CDR2 SVGAGI. The CDR3 DNA reads as TGTGCCACCCGCCGAGCGGGAGGCTCCTACAATGAGCAGTTCTTC. Residues: CATRRAGGSYNEQFF.

V and J are TRBV5-6 and TRBJ2-7, with D tentatively TRBD2 (6 bases). The CDR3 runs to 15 residues. Germline V lookup: CDR1 SGHDT, CDR2 YYEEEE. The V and J ends lost 0 bases and 4 bases respectively, with 14 bases between them. CDR3 sequence reads: CASSLGGRGFYEQYF. CDR3 nucleotide sequence: TGTGCCAGCAGCTTGGGCGGGCGGGGATTTTACGAGCAGTACTTC.

This clone was recorded a few times. The genes are TRBV5-6 and TRBJ1-2; weak D call: TRBD1 (6 bases). Germline V gene lookup returns CDR1 SGHDT and CDR2 YYEEEE. The CDR3 loop spans 15 amino acids. The ends were cut back, 4 bases at V and 8 bases at J, with 21 bases in the middle. Written as DNA, the CDR3 is TGTGCCAGCAGCCACTCCCGGGACACCCCTTGGGGCTACACCTTC. Translation gives CASSHSRDTPWGYTF.

A few counts support this clone. This chain uses TRBV3-1 (or the pseudogene TRBV3-2) with TRBJ2-5; no clear D. The V gene's germline CDR1 is LGHDT and CDR2 YNNKEL (reference sequence). The CDR3 runs to 15 residues. Trimming removed 4 bases at V and 5 bases at J, with 17 bases between. The CDR3 DNA reads as TGTGCCAGCAGCCGGGCAACAAAGTCGGCGGAGACCCAGTACTTC. Protein sequence: CASSRATKSAETQYF.

This clone was seen once. The chain is built from TRBV6-1 and TRBJ2-3; 9 bases are shared with TRBD2. V was pared by 3 bases and J by 0 bases, with 7 bases of the junction left unmatched. The CDR3 is 17 amino acids. CDR1 is MNHNS, CDR2 SASEGT, per germline. DNA of the CDR3: TGTGCCAGCAGTGAGGCAAGAACTAGCGGGAGCACAGATACGCAGTATTTT. Encoded protein: CASSEARTSGSTDTQYF.

The J gene is TRBJ1-2, the V gene TRBV20-1; D gene ambiguous. V was pared by 5 bases and J by 8 bases, with 21 bases between. Looked up from germline, CDR1 is DFQATT and CDR2 is SNEGSKA (reference sequence). This CDR3 region has 14 residues. CDR3 protein: CSAGDGSSGRGYTF. In nucleotides, the CDR3 is TGCAGTGCTGGTGATGGGTCTAGCGGAAGGGGCTACACCTTC.

The chain employs TRBV6-5 and TRBJ2-5; 14 bases are a match to TRBD2. The V gene end was trimmed by 4 bases and the J gene end by 4 bases; junction bases not matched to a gene: 2. CDR1 is MNHEY and CDR2 is SVGAGI in the germline V gene. The length of the CDR3 is 15 residues. Here the CDR3 reads CASSSGTSGRETQYF. The CDR3 DNA reads as TGTGCCAGCAGTTCCGGGACTAGCGGGAGAGAGACCCAGTACTTC.

This clone was recorded only once. The V call is TRBV28, the J call TRBJ1-5, with D tentatively TRBD1 (5 bases). The V end was cut by 6 bases, the J end by 2 bases, with 11 bases between. The CDR3 extends over 14 amino acids. Germline V gene sequence: CDR1 MDHEN, CDR2 SYDVKM. The CDR3 here is CASRGGGGNQPQHF. As DNA, the CDR3 is TGTGCCAGCAGGGGGGGAGGGGGCAATCAGCCCCAGCATTTT.

This clone was observed once. The chain has TRBV5-1 and TRBJ1-3; 7 nucleotides align to TRBD1. The CDR3 totals 17 residues. Trimming at V came to 3 bases and at J to 0 bases, leaving 9 bases not matched to a gene. The V gene's germline CDR1 is SGHRS and CDR2 YFSETQ. The CDR3, as DNA: TGCGCCAGCAGCTCTCAGGGACAGCTGTCCTCTGGAAACACCATATATTTT. Amino acid sequence: CASSSQGQLSSGNTIYF.

This clone was detected many times. The chain uses TRBV5-1 and TRBJ2-2; D may be TRBD1 (5 bases). V was clipped by 6 bases and J by 1 base, with 13 bases between them. CDR3 length: 15 amino acids. Germline V CDR1 and CDR2: SGHRS, YFSETQ. The CDR3 loop is CASMTYTGNTGELFF. CDR3 DNA sequence: TGCGCCAGCATGACGTATACAGGGAACACCGGGGAGCTGTTTTTT.

The chain's CDR3 is CASSFTGSDTQYF. The CDR3 DNA sequence: TGTGCCAGCAGCTTCACAGGGTCCGATACGCAGTATTTT. The chain uses TRBV7-8 and TRBJ2-3; possible D gene TRBD1, 6 bases. This CDR3 contains 13 residues. Germline values: CDR1 SGHVS, CDR2 FQNEAQ. V lost 3 bases, J lost 6 bases, and 10 bases lay in between.

This chain joins TRBV18 and TRBJ1-4, with no clear D. Trimming cost V 3 bases and J 7 bases, with 9 bases left between them. This CDR3 comprises 13 residues. Germline V gives CDR1 KGHSH, CDR2 LQKENI. The CDR3 DNA reads as TGTGCCAGCTCACCGAGCACCGGTGAAAAACTGTTTTTT. Its protein product is CASSPSTGEKLFF.

This clone was found once. This chain links TRBV23-1 with TRBJ1-2; no clear D. TRBV23-1 is an ORF, and what it does is uncertain. V lost 0 bases and J 4 bases, leaving 6 bases between the germline ends. The CDR3 length is 13 residues. CDR3 sequence (DNA): TGCGCCAGCAGTCAATCAAGAGTCTATGGCTACACCTTC. It encodes CASSQSRVYGYTF.

This chain links TRBV28 with TRBJ1-2; D not certain. The CDR3 covers 15 residues. Germline V CDR1 and CDR2: MDHEN, SYDVKM. Trimming pared 5 bases from V and 5 bases from J, leaving 18 bases between. CDR3 loop: CASSGEGQLWYGYTF. For the CDR3, the DNA is TGTGCCAGCAGTGGGGAGGGCCAGCTCTGGTATGGCTACACCTTC.

The chain employs TRBV7-2 and TRBJ2-7; 7 nucleotides align to TRBD2. The V gene end was trimmed by 4 bases and the J gene end by 8 bases; junction bases not matched to a gene: 8. CDR1 and CDR2 from the germline V gene are SGHTA and FQGNSA. This CDR3 region has 13 residues. CDR3 residues: CASSSRGWDKQYF. The CDR3 nucleotides read TGTGCCAGCAGCTCGCGGGGGTGGGATAAGCAGTACTTC.

The J gene is TRBJ1-1, the V gene TRBV4-2; D gene uncertain. CDR1 LGHNA and CDR2 YNFKEQ come from the germline V gene. Trimming shortened V by 0 bases and J by 4 bases, and 12 bases separated the two germline ends. CDR3 length equals 15 residues. The CDR3: CASSQDFEMLTEAFF. CDR3 DNA sequence: TGTGCCAGCAGCCAAGATTTTGAGATGCTCACTGAAGCTTTCTTT.

This chain uses TRBV28 with TRBJ1-5, with a weak D call TRBD1 (6 bases). Germline assignment: CDR1 MDHEN and CDR2 SYDVKM. The germline V and J ends were trimmed by 5 bases and 0 bases, with 17 bases remaining between them. The length of the CDR3 is 17 residues. The CDR3 protein is CASSELQGGDSNQPQHF. For the CDR3, the DNA is TGTGCCAGCAGTGAATTACAGGGTGGCGATAGCAATCAGCCCCAGCATTTT.

The chain is built from TRBV9 and TRBJ2-3, with 11 bases fitting TRBD1. The CDR3 sequence is 16 residues long. Germline loops: CDR1 SGDLS, CDR2 YYNGEE. The V gene end was trimmed by 4 bases and the J gene end by 2 bases; junction bases not matched to a gene: 6. CDR3 amino acids: CASSFVDRGPTDTQYF. The CDR3 DNA sequence: TGTGCCAGCAGCTTTGTGGACAGGGGGCCCACAGATACGCAGTATTTT. Looking up the rest from reference TRBV9 and TRBJ2-3 gives the full variable domain: DSGVTQTPKHLITATGQRVTLRCSPRSGDLSVYWYQQSLDQGLQFLIQYYNGEERAKGNILERFSAQQFPDLHSELNLSSLELGDSALYFCASSFVDRGPTDTQYFGPGTRLTVL.

In nucleotides, the CDR3 is TGTGCCAGCAGCCCCTTTTCGGGGGCCTACAATGAGCAGTTCTTC. Its translation: CASSPFSGAYNEQFF. The rearrangement joins TRBV3-1 (or the pseudogene TRBV3-2) to TRBJ2-1, with D tentatively TRBD2 (6 bases). Trimming stripped 4 bases from V and 2 bases from J, with 12 bases between. CDR3 length: 15 residues. Germline lookup yields CDR1 LGHDT and CDR2 YNNKEL (reference sequence).

V gene TRBV19 combines with J gene TRBJ1-6; the D is unclear. Germline CDR1 reads LNHDA; CDR2 reads SQIVND (reference sequence). This CDR3 has 14 amino acids. V shed 5 bases and J shed 4 bases, with 9 bases lying between them. CDR3 amino acids: CASSDGVYNSPLHF. The CDR3 DNA reads as TGTGCCAGTAGTGACGGGGTTTATAATTCACCCCTCCACTTT.

The CDR3 is CATSQGAGNTIYF. CDR3 DNA sequence: TGTGCCACCTCTCAGGGGGCTGGAAACACCATATATTTT. This chain connects TRBV24-1 to TRBJ1-3; 7 nucleotides agree with TRBD1. The trim removed 9 bases at V and 2 bases at J, leaving 3 bases unmatched. In germline, CDR1 is KGHDR, CDR2 SFDVKD. The CDR3 runs 13 residues.

The V and J genes are TRBV3-1 (or the pseudogene TRBV3-2) and TRBJ1-1; tentatively, D is TRBD1 (5 bases). Germline V gene data show CDR1 as LGHDT and CDR2 as YNNKEL (reference sequence). V was clipped by 1 base and J by 4 bases, with 10 bases between them. The CDR3 spans 14 residues. CDR3 nucleotides: TGTGCCAGCAGCCAAGGGGGCGCGAGCACTGAAGCTTTCTTT. The encoded protein is CASSQGGASTEAFF.

The CDR3 DNA is TGTGCCAGCAGCCCCGGGGGGACAGGGCCCAACACTGAAGCTTTCTTT. Encoded protein: CASSPGGTGPNTEAFF. The V and J genes are TRBV5-4 and TRBJ1-1; TRBD1 matches at 9 bases. CDR3 length equals 16 residues. V lost 4 bases, J lost 2 bases, and 9 bases stayed unmatched. The germline CDR1 and CDR2 sequences are SGHNT and YYREEE (reference sequence).

The chain employs TRBV10-3 and TRBJ2-2; the D gene is possibly TRBD2 (6 bases). V lost 5 bases to trimming and J lost 1 base, with 17 bases between them. CDR1 ENHRY and CDR2 SYGVKD come from the germline V gene. This CDR3 is 17 amino acids long. CDR3 sequence reads: CAISTPGLNLNTGELFF. Written as DNA, the CDR3 is TGTGCCATCAGTACCCCGGGACTCAATTTGAACACCGGGGAGCTGTTTTTT.

The rearrangement links TRBV5-6 to TRBJ2-2; 8 bases align to TRBD2. The CDR3 is 14 residues long. Germline assignment: CDR1 SGHDT and CDR2 YYEEEE. Trimming cost V 3 bases and J 6 bases; bases outside gene matches: 4. The chain's CDR3 is CASSSGLAAGELFF. For the CDR3, the DNA is TGTGCCAGCAGCTCAGGACTAGCAGCCGGGGAGCTGTTTTTT.

This clone was counted a few times. The V call is TRBV12-3 or TRBV12-4, the J call TRBJ2-1; 9 bases line up with TRBD1. The V gene end was trimmed by 6 bases and the J gene end by 6 bases; junction bases not matched to a gene: 3. This CDR3 is built from 13 residues. The CDR3 loop reads CASRWTGANEQFF. Here the CDR3 DNA reads TGTGCCAGCAGATGGACAGGGGCCAATGAGCAGTTCTTC.

This sequence joins TRBV18 and TRBJ2-7; 7 bases agree with TRBD2. V dropped 2 bases and J dropped 3; count of bases not matched to a gene: 1. The CDR3 extends over 13 amino acids. Germline values: CDR1 KGHSH, CDR2 LQKENI. The CDR3 reads CASSPAGDYEQYF. CDR3 DNA: TGTGCCAGCTCACCAGCGGGGGACTACGAGCAGTACTTC.

This chain joins TRBV28 and TRBJ2-2; TRBD2 might be the D (5 bases). Germline lookup yields CDR1 MDHEN and CDR2 SYDVKM. The CDR3 covers 13 residues. The V and J ends lost 6 bases and 7 bases respectively, with 12 bases between them. CDR3 residues: CASSTSSDGELFF. In DNA, the CDR3 is TGTGCCAGCAGCACTAGTTCGGACGGGGAGCTGTTTTTT.

V usage is TRBV5-1 and J usage is TRBJ2-6; D remains ambiguous. The CDR3 has 15 residues. The V and J ends lost 4 bases and 1 base respectively, with 9 bases between them. Per germline, CDR1 SGHRS and CDR2 YFSETQ. CDR3 nucleotides: TGCGCCAGCAGCCCCCAATTTTCTGGGGCCAACGTCCTGACTTTC. This encodes CASSPQFSGANVLTF.

The CDR3 here is CASSLWGGGSTEAFF. CDR3 nucleotides: TGTGCCAGCAGTCTATGGGGAGGGGGGTCCACTGAAGCTTTCTTT. This chain links TRBV2 with TRBJ1-1; D possibly corresponds to TRBD1 (6 bases). From germline, CDR1 is SNHLY and CDR2 FYNNEI. Trimming shortened V by 5 bases and J by 4 bases, and 17 bases separated the two germline ends. CDR3 length: 15 residues.

Of note for this clone: A much larger clonotype is one base distant, so this may be a read error. The J gene is TRBJ2-1, the V gene TRBV5-5; 7 bases are shared with TRBD1. Germline V CDR1 and CDR2: SGHKS, YYEKEE (reference sequence). V gave up 0 bases and J gave up 6 bases; unmatched junction bases: 0. The CDR3 sequence is 13 residues long. The CDR3 loop is CASSLAGGNEQFF. CDR3 coding DNA: TGTGCCAGCAGCTTGGCAGGGGGCAATGAGCAGTTCTTC.